These 29 T cell receptor beta chains originate from one sample sequenced in a study of blood T cell repertoires in COVID-19. Measured with immunoSEQ multiplex PCR; TCRdb has only the in-frame clones, and not every one. The sample has some 210,000 clones; about 94% are singletons. The sample comprised peripheral blood. All receptors derive from a man between 60 and 75 years old with COVID-19, enrolled during active disease.

This clone was seen just once. The V gene is TRBV12-3 or TRBV12-4, the J gene TRBJ2-1, with a possible D match to TRBD1 (5 bases). The CDR3 runs 12 residues. Trimming pared 1 base from V and 8 bases from J, leaving 6 bases between. The CDR3 loop reads CASSLEGYEQFF. CDR3 bases: TGTGCCAGCAGTTTAGAGGGGTATGAGCAGTTCTTC.

The chain has TRBV7-9 and TRBJ2-1, with 14 bases matching TRBD2. The germline CDR1 and CDR2 sequences are SEHNR and FQNEAQ (reference sequence). This CDR3 comprises 19 residues. Germline trimming cut 4 bases from V and 6 bases from J; bases unmatched to any gene: 14. The CDR3 here is CASSWGLAGEWGGSNEQFF. The CDR3 DNA sequence: TGTGCCAGCAGCTGGGGACTAGCGGGAGAATGGGGCGGTAGCAATGAGCAGTTCTTC.

This chain's CDR3 is CATSRLGTGASYNEQFF. For the CDR3, the DNA is TGTGCCACCAGCAGATTAGGGACAGGGGCATCCTACAATGAGCAGTTCTTC. The chain employs TRBV15 and TRBJ2-1, with 10 bases fitting TRBD1. V lost 2 bases and J lost 1; bases outside the gene matches: 5. This CDR3 comprises 17 residues. CDR1 is LNHNV, CDR2 YYDKDF, per germline (reference sequence). The variable domain in full, with the rest retrieved from reference TRBV15 and TRBJ2-1, is DAMVIQNPRYQVTQFGKPVTLSCSQTLNHNVMYWYQQKSSQAPKLLFHYYDKDFNNEADTPDNFQSRRPNTSFCFLDIRSPGLGDTAMYLCATSRLGTGASYNEQFFGPGTRLTVL.

The table lists this clone with a few counts. The rearrangement joins TRBV2 to TRBJ1-5, with TRBD1 as a possible D gene (6 bases). Between the trimmed V and J ends, which lost 4 bases and 1 base, there was a span of 11 bases. CDR1 and CDR2 (germline): SNHLY, FYNNEI. This CDR3 spans 15 amino acids. The CDR3 loop reads CASSVEQGSNQPQHF. The CDR3 DNA reads TGTGCCAGCAGTGTTGAACAGGGAAGCAATCAGCCCCAGCATTTT. The whole variable domain, remainder taken from reference TRBV2 and TRBJ1-5, is EPEVTQTPSHQVTQMGQEVILRCVPISNHLYFYWYRQILGQKVEFLVSFYNNEISEKSEIFDDQFSVERPDGSNFTLKIRSTKLEDSAMYFCASSVEQGSNQPQHFGDGTRLSIL.

This chain uses TRBV28 with TRBJ2-1; 7 bases fit TRBD2. The J segment lost 2 bases and the V segment lost 4 bases, leaving 8 bases of the junction unmatched. Germline assignment: CDR1 MDHEN and CDR2 SYDVKM. CDR3 length equals 16 residues. The CDR3 DNA follows: TGTGCCAGCAGTTCCCGGGGGGTTAAAGCCTACAATGAGCAGTTCTTC. Translation: CASSSRGVKAYNEQFF.

This chain connects TRBV3-1 (or the pseudogene TRBV3-2) to TRBJ1-1, with D tentatively TRBD1 (6 bases). CDR1 LGHDT and CDR2 YNNKEL come from the germline V gene (reference sequence). The CDR3 length is 14 residues. V shed 2 bases and J shed 5 bases, with 12 bases lying between them. The CDR3 region is CASSQSDSRTEAFF. The CDR3 region has the DNA TGTGCCAGCAGCCAATCGGACAGTCGGACTGAAGCTTTCTTT.

The chain joins TRBV9 to TRBJ2-3, with 9 bases aligning to TRBD1. The CDR3 has 18 amino acids. In germline, CDR1 is SGDLS, CDR2 YYNGEE. V trimming: 4 bases; J trimming: 5 bases; junction bases outside the gene matches: 17. DNA for the CDR3: TGTGCCAGCAGCCCCTCCCCGGTAGGGACAGGGCTTCAAGATACGCAGTATTTT. It codes for CASSPSPVGTGLQDTQYF.

V usage is TRBV19 and J usage is TRBJ1-1; D not certain. Per the germline V gene, CDR1 is LNHDA and CDR2 is SQIVND (reference sequence). Trimming cost V 3 bases and J 4 bases, with 12 bases left between them. The CDR3 contains 14 residues. The CDR3 DNA is TGTGCCAGTAGTATTAACAGTGATAGCACTGAAGCTTTCTTT. Encoded protein: CASSINSDSTEAFF.

V usage is TRBV19 and J usage is TRBJ1-5; D gene uncertain. V gave up 3 bases and J gave up 0 bases, with 9 bases separating them. This CDR3 region has 15 residues. Germline V gene data show CDR1 as LNHDA and CDR2 as SQIVND (reference sequence). The CDR3 region has the DNA TGTGCCAGTAGTATCATCCTATATAGCAATCAGCCCCAGCATTTT. Amino acids: CASSIILYSNQPQHF.

This clone showed up just once. The gene calls are TRBV3-1 (or the pseudogene TRBV3-2) and TRBJ1-1; D may be TRBD1 (6 bases). CDR1 LGHDT and CDR2 YNNKEL come from the germline V gene (reference sequence). This CDR3 spans 15 amino acids. Trimming removed 4 bases at V and 4 bases at J, with 16 bases between. This CDR3 is CASSPRAGAGTEAFF. CDR3 coding DNA: TGTGCCAGCAGCCCCCGGGCGGGGGCGGGCACTGAAGCTTTCTTT.

The chain carries TRBV11-2 and TRBJ1-6; D not certain. Germline-derived CDR1 and CDR2 are SGHAT and FQNNGV. Trimming pared 0 bases from V and 7 bases from J, leaving 16 bases between. This CDR3 has 17 amino acids. CDR3 loop: CASSLDTVGVGNSPLHF. Written as DNA, the CDR3 is TGTGCCAGCAGCTTAGATACGGTGGGAGTCGGGAATTCACCCCTCCACTTT.

With respect to this clone: One end of the junction varies from germline; a read error may be responsible. The chain combines TRBV7-7 with TRBJ2-7; 9 nucleotides align to TRBD2. The CDR3 sequence is 16 residues long. The germline V gene encodes CDR1 SSHAT and CDR2 FNYEAQ (reference sequence). Written as DNA, the CDR3 is TGTGCTAGCAGCCCAGGGCCGTCTAGCGGGGTCTACGAGCAGTACTTC. Its translation is CASSPGPSSGVYEQYF.

The chain links TRBV10-2 to TRBJ2-1, with 8 bases lining up with TRBD2. V lost 5 bases and J lost 10; bases outside the gene matches: 13. The CDR3 has 15 residues. Germline V gives CDR1 WSHSY, CDR2 SAAADI. The CDR3 nucleotides are TGCGCCAGCAGTAACAAAGCTCGGGGGGGCAGCGAGCAGTTCTTC. Translating it yields CASSNKARGGSEQFF.

This chain links TRBV7-6 with TRBJ2-1; 8 bases match TRBD2. The CDR3 sequence is 13 residues long. J gave up 7 bases and V 5 bases, and 4 bases lay outside the gene matches. Germline V lookup: CDR1 SGHVS, CDR2 FNYEAQ. The CDR3: CASSPGGGNEQFF. Written as DNA, the CDR3 is TGTGCCAGCAGCCCGGGAGGGGGGAATGAGCAGTTCTTC.

This sequence joins TRBV28 and TRBJ2-5, with a weak D call TRBD2 (5 bases). Trimming stripped 2 bases from V and 5 bases from J, with 15 bases between. CDR3 size: 15 residues. Germline assignment: CDR1 MDHEN and CDR2 SYDVKM. CDR3 DNA sequence: TGTGCCAGCAGTTTAAGTAGAGGGTCCTGGGAGACCCAGTACTTC. It is translated as CASSLSRGSWETQYF.

This clone was detected once. The V gene is TRBV5-6, the J gene TRBJ1-4, with D possibly matching TRBD1 (5 bases). V lost 0 bases, J lost 4 bases, and 7 bases lay in between. The CDR3 consists of 14 residues. The germline V gene has CDR1 SGHDT and CDR2 YYEEEE. As DNA, the CDR3 is TGTGCCAGCAGCTTGGCACAGGTTAATGAAAAACTGTTTTTT. Translation gives CASSLAQVNEKLFF.

This chain connects TRBV6-1 to TRBJ2-1, with D tentatively TRBD2 (5 bases). The CDR3 length is 14 residues. Deletions cut 1 base from V and 1 base from J, with 5 bases between. Germline V lookup: CDR1 MNHNS, CDR2 SASEGT. CDR3 in amino acids: CASSEGGSYNEQFF. CDR3 DNA sequence: TGTGCCAGCAGTGAAGGAGGGTCCTACAATGAGCAGTTCTTC.

The rearrangement joins TRBV15 to TRBJ2-7; maybe TRBD1 (6 bases). Germline lookup yields CDR1 LNHNV and CDR2 YYDKDF (reference sequence). The germline V and J ends were trimmed by 0 bases and 6 bases, with 15 bases remaining between them. The CDR3 totals 15 residues. CDR3 region: CATSRDRGLGGEQYF. The CDR3 coding sequence is TGTGCCACCAGCAGAGATCGAGGGTTAGGGGGCGAGCAGTACTTC.

This clone occurred once. The V gene is TRBV2, the J gene TRBJ2-1, with D hard to call. Germline V gene lookup returns CDR1 SNHLY and CDR2 FYNNEI. This CDR3 spans 15 amino acids. With 6 bases removed from V and 2 bases from J, the gap between germline ends came to 14 bases. The CDR3 sequence: CASSYSRNTYNEQFF. The CDR3 region has the DNA TGTGCCAGCAGCTACAGCAGAAACACCTACAATGAGCAGTTCTTC.

The count of this clone is one. The chain couples TRBV29-1 to TRBJ2-7, with D perhaps matching TRBD2 (5 bases). The CDR3 is 12 amino acids. V dropped 1 base and J dropped 9 bases, with 13 bases sitting between them. From germline, CDR1 is SQVTM and CDR2 ANQGSEA. The CDR3, as DNA: TGCAGCGTTGAAGGCCTCGGGAATGCGCAGTACTTC. Protein: CSVEGLGNAQYF.

The genes are TRBV5-1 and TRBJ2-7; the D gene is possibly TRBD1 (5 bases). CDR3 size: 14 residues. CDR1 is SGHRS and CDR2 is YFSETQ in the germline V gene. The germline V and J ends were trimmed by 1 base and 3 bases, with 11 bases remaining between them. CDR3 in DNA: TGCGCCAGCAGCTTGCAGGGCCTCGACTACGAGCAGTACTTC. It encodes CASSLQGLDYEQYF.

Only one count was recorded for this clone. J is TRBJ2-7 and V is TRBV28; weak D call: TRBD1 (6 bases). The germline V gene has CDR1 MDHEN and CDR2 SYDVKM. The ends were cut back, 5 bases at V and 4 bases at J, with 24 bases in the middle. The CDR3 loop spans 17 amino acids. CDR3 region: CASSPPSGTLISYEQYF. The DNA of the CDR3 is TGTGCCAGCAGTCCTCCATCCGGGACACTAATCTCTTACGAGCAGTACTTC.

The chain employs TRBV9 and TRBJ1-1; no definite D call. CDR1 and CDR2 (germline): SGDLS, YYNGEE. The V end was cut by 2 bases, the J end by 0 bases, with 5 bases between. The CDR3 contains 13 residues. CDR3 loop: CASSVSVNTEAFF. The DNA for the CDR3 is TGTGCCAGCAGCGTTTCAGTGAACACTGAAGCTTTCTTT.

This chain joins TRBV2 and TRBJ2-3, with a weak D call TRBD2 (5 bases). Germline CDR1 reads SNHLY; CDR2 reads FYNNEI. The CDR3 spans 15 residues. V lost 7 bases and J 0 bases, leaving 14 bases between the germline ends. The CDR3: CASIFAGLSTDTQYF. In DNA, the CDR3 is TGTGCCAGCATATTTGCGGGTCTGAGCACAGATACGCAGTATTTT.

This chain uses TRBV5-1 with TRBJ2-3, with D perhaps TRBD1 (6 bases). Germline-derived CDR1 and CDR2 are SGHRS and YFSETQ. The length of the CDR3 is 17 residues. V lost 4 bases and J lost 2, with 20 bases in between. For the CDR3, the DNA is TGCGCCAGCAGCCCCCTTACAGGGAACCTCCCCACAGATACGCAGTATTTT. Translated: CASSPLTGNLPTDTQYF.

The V gene is TRBV9, the J gene TRBJ2-7; 9 nucleotides line up with TRBD2. The CDR3 runs to 16 residues. Germline V gene lookup returns CDR1 SGDLS and CDR2 YYNGEE. The V and J ends lost 4 bases and 2 bases, in that order; junction bases with no gene match: 10. CDR3 loop: CASSPTSGLHTYEQYF. In DNA, the CDR3 is TGTGCCAGCAGCCCGACTAGCGGCCTTCACACCTACGAGCAGTACTTC.

CDR3 amino acids: CASSLDGGAKAETQYF. The CDR3 DNA reads as TGCGCCAGCAGCTTGGACGGGGGGGCGAAGGCGGAGACCCAGTACTTC. This chain links TRBV5-1 with TRBJ2-5; 8 nucleotides match TRBD2. V gave up 0 bases and J gave up 5 bases; unmatched junction bases: 9. The CDR3 has 16 residues. Germline CDR1 and CDR2: SGHRS and YFSETQ. The full variable domain, in which reference TRBV5-1 and TRBJ2-5 provide the parts outside the CDR3, is KAGVTQTPRYLIKTRGQQVTLSCSPISGHRSVSWYQQTPGQGLQFLFEYFSETQRNKGNFPGRFSGRQFSNSRSEMNVSTLELGDSALYLCASSLDGGAKAETQYFGPGTRLLVL.

This clone was recorded once. This chain joins TRBV6-5 and TRBJ1-6; TRBD1 matches 9 bases. V lost 6 bases, J lost 7 bases, and 4 bases stayed unmatched. Per germline, CDR1 MNHEY and CDR2 SVGAGI. The CDR3 is 14 residues long. Here the CDR3 reads CASRQGANNSPLHF. In nucleotides, the CDR3 is TGTGCCAGCAGACAGGGGGCGAACAATTCACCCCTCCACTTT.

The rearrangement uses TRBV2 and TRBJ2-1; 12 bases are a match to TRBD2. Germline V gene lookup returns CDR1 SNHLY and CDR2 FYNNEI. The CDR3 contains 16 residues. V gave up 4 bases and J gave up 12 bases; unmatched junction bases: 13. The CDR3 DNA sequence: TGTGCCAGCAGTGCCCGGACTAGCGGGGCCATTTTGGGGCAGTTCTTC. It codes for CASSARTSGAILGQFF.